What follows describes a single T cell receptor (beta chain). No cognate antigen has been identified for it. Within one base of it there is no much larger clone, and no base qualities were kept. Samples from volunteer blood donors who had recovered from COVID-19 were contributed by a second Seattle source. Whole blood was collected in K2EDTA tubes by collaborating institutions according to the institutions' own protocols. Collaborator samples were shipped for TCRbeta analysis as frozen whole blood, isolated PBMCs, or DNA extracted from either sample type. This sample stems from a study of blood T cell repertoires in COVID-19 (dated by TCRdb to about 2020). Study-level background: Samples covering the acute and convalescent phases of COVID-19 were provided by collaborators in the United States, Italy and Spain. The material from the prospective study consisted of cDNA or gDNA derived from T cells, B-cell-depleted T cells, or PBMCs. The dataset comprised deeply sampled blood TCRbeta repertoires from subjects exposed to, actively infected with, or recovered from COVID-19. The repertoires were released in a freely available public database meant as a resource for research on the immune response to SARS-CoV-2. Samples were obtained from the ongoing ImmuneRACE study (first 160 participants) and from 1,254 subjects provided by 6 global collaborators. Nearly every sample came with metadata listing a de-identified subject ID, COVID-19 status, age in years and sex. Where available, HLA class I and class II types were taken from metadata supplied by the sample provider and were not determined by assay-based typing.

Broad study findings and their caveats: Clinical and demographic metadata were provided uncurated, with the amount varying by source and participant.

V and J lose 5 bases and 0 bases, and a span of 6 bases separates them. The CDR3 runs 13 amino acids, cysteine and phenylalanine included. Only CDR3 DNA is held: 39 bases, read in frame from base 1. CDR1 is given as SNHLY and CDR2 as FYNNEI, both from the germline V gene. TCRbeta CDR3 regions were amplified from genomic DNA by means of the immunoSEQ Assay, a bias-controlled multiplex PCR. The original methods were these. Within the assay, amplification of reference gene primers was used to estimate how many nucleated cells each sample contained. To quantify the absolute abundance of each unique TCRbeta CDR3 rearrangement, sequence reads were collapsed and filtered. Productive Simpson clonality was computed per sample as the square root of Simpson's diversity index over productive rearrangements. The table was pulled from immuneACCESS by TCRdb, which kept in-frame rearrangements only. Such tables lose some clones; where checked, under half of the loss comes from unresolved V genes, and the rest has no known cause. The DNA gave D and trimming, while V, J and clone size come from that table. The sample contains hundreds of thousands of clones, about 88% of them found a single time. 2% to 2.5% of the sample is in the top ten clones.

The sequenced sample consisted of peripheral blood. This sequence uses TRBV2 and TRBJ2-3; no D gene can be assigned with confidence. This clonotype originated in a woman in her thirties or forties who had recovered from COVID-19. The CDR3 region reads CASSLVSTDTQYF. The nucleotide sequence is TGTGCCAGCAGTCTTGTTAGCACAGATACGCAGTATTTT.